A single sample is the source of the 7 T cell receptor beta chains below, sequenced in a study of OX40 agonist ivuxolimab in advanced cancers. Measured with immunoSEQ multiplex PCR; TCRdb has only the in-frame clones, and not every one. The table includes nearly 80,000 clones, about 80% detected once. The sample was CD4+ or CD8+ T cells sorted from blood, taken in a trial of the OX40 agonist ivuxolimab. These receptors originate from an adult with an advanced solid tumor such as melanoma, head and neck, liver or kidney cancer.

V is TRBV5-4 and J is TRBJ1-1; 7 bases line up with TRBD1. Unmatched junction bases numbered 8, after V lost 4 bases and J lost 2 bases. Germline V gene lookup returns CDR1 SGHNT and CDR2 YYREEE (reference sequence). This CDR3 has 15 residues. The CDR3, as DNA: TGTGCCAGCAGCGGGCAGGGACAGAGTAACACTGAAGCTTTCTTT. It yields the protein CASSGQGQSNTEAFF.

The chain has TRBV15 and TRBJ2-1; 8 nucleotides align to TRBD1. Trimming cost V 1 base and J 4 bases; bases outside gene matches: 6. The germline CDR1 and CDR2 sequences are LNHNV and YYDKDF (reference sequence). The CDR3 runs to 16 residues. CDR3 in amino acids: CATSRGRDRSYNEQFF. The CDR3 DNA sequence: TGTGCCACCAGCAGAGGACGGGACAGGTCTTACAATGAGCAGTTCTTC.

The chain has TRBV21-1 and TRBJ2-7; the table's D call of TRBD2 was not tested on the DNA. TRBV21-1 is marked as a pseudogene. The CDR3 is 16 residues long. CDR3 residues: CASSQITVAREDEQYF. CDR3 nucleotide sequence: TGTGCCAGCAGCCAGATAACCGTAGCGAGAGAGGACGAGCAGTACTTC.

This clone was picked up a small number of times. This rearrangement joins TRBV5-1 to TRBJ2-2, with 7 bases that match TRBD1. This CDR3 contains 13 residues. Trimming cost V 4 bases and J 6 bases; bases outside gene matches: 3. CDR1 is SGHRS, CDR2 YFSETQ, per germline. The CDR3 region is CASSLGQAGELFF. The CDR3 bases are TGCGCCAGCAGCCTCGGACAGGCCGGGGAGCTGTTTTTT.

This chain links TRBV10-3 with TRBJ2-1; 7 bases match TRBD2. The CDR3 has 14 residues. V was pared by 4 bases and J by 6 bases, with 6 bases of the junction left unmatched. From germline, CDR1 is ENHRY and CDR2 SYGVKD. The CDR3 region is CAISVGGSVNEQFF. The CDR3 coding sequence is TGTGCCATCAGTGTGGGGGGGTCGGTCAATGAGCAGTTCTTC.

As for this clone: Different DNA sequences within this sample yield the same CDR3. The genes are TRBV5-4 and TRBJ2-3; D remains unclear. Deletions cut 4 bases from V and 0 bases from J, with 9 bases between. The CDR3 has 14 amino acids. In germline, CDR1 is SGHNT, CDR2 YYREEE (reference sequence). CDR3 nucleotides: TGTGCCAGCAGCCTTGGCGCTAGCACAGATACGCAGTATTTT. Translating it yields CASSLGASTDTQYF.

The chain carries TRBV5-1 and TRBJ1-1; the match to TRBD1 covers 7 bases. The CDR3 runs to 14 residues. J lost 5 bases, V lost 0 bases, and 4 bases had no gene match. Germline V gives CDR1 SGHRS, CDR2 YFSETQ. The CDR3 reads CASSLGQGETEAFF. Here the CDR3 DNA reads TGCGCCAGCAGCTTGGGACAGGGAGAGACTGAAGCTTTCTTT. Filled out from reference TRBV5-1 and TRBJ1-1, the complete variable domain reads KAGVTQTPRYLIKTRGQQVTLSCSPISGHRSVSWYQQTPGQGLQFLFEYFSETQRNKGNFPGRFSGRQFSNSRSEMNVSTLELGDSALYLCASSLGQGETEAFFGQGTRLTVV.